This T cell receptor beta chain was captured in a study of shared clonotypes between healthy human individuals. The wider study: Donors consisted of two women and three men between 18 and 49. Study-wide findings and caveats: An anticipated effect of sequencing depth on clonotype sharing among donors was recognized.

It was around 320 ng DNA, around 30,000 T cell genomes, that went into each replicate PCR of unsorted PBMC. Profiled with immunoSEQ multiplex PCR; TCRdb holds only in-frame clones, not every one. The table lists 450,000 to 500,000 clones, about 72% of them singletons. As to this clone: Its antigen is not identified.

Every contributor of samples was a Caucasian grown-up residing in Nashville, Tennessee. The germline V gene has CDR1 LGHNA and CDR2 YNFKEQ. This CDR3 has 14 residues. With 0 bases removed from V and 2 bases from J, the gap between germline ends came to 8 bases. The clonotype comes from a woman aged 40 to 50 in good health. Some clones in this sample may be carry-over from other donors' samples. Sequenced: PBMCs. The chain recombines TRBV4-2 with TRBJ2-7; D gene uncertain. The CDR3 bases are TGTGCCAGCAGCCAAGATTTAGGAGCCTACGAGCAGTACTTC. It specifies CASSQDLGAYEQYF.